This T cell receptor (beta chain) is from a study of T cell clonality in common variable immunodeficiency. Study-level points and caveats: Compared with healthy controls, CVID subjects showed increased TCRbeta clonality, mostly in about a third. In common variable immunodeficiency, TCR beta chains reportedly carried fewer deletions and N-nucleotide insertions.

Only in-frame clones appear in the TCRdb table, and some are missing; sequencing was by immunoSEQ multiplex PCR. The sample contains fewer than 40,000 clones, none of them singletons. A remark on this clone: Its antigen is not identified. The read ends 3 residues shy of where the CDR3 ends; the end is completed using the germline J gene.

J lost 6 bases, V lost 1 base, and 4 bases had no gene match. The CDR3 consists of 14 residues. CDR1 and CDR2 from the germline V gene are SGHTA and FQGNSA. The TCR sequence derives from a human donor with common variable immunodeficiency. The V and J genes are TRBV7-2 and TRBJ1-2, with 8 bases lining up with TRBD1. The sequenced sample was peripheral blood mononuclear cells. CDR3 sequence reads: CASSLEQGADGYTF. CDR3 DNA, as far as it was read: TGTGCCAGCAGCTTAGAGCAGGGGGCGGATGGC.